What follows are 4 T cell receptor beta chains derived from one specimen sequenced in a study of CD8+CD57+ T cells in acquired aplastic anemia. Using genomic DNA as the template, TCR beta VDJ and CDR3 profiling was carried out. One entry per CDR3 protein, called by TCRdb with MiXCR from the reads. The sample consists of just over 400,000 distinct CDR3 sequences, 60% to 80% of them appearing once. The sequenced material came from sorted CD4+, CD8+, or CD8+CD57+ T cells (not recorded which) from PBMCs. All receptors derive from a human donor in good health, serving as a control.

This clonotype came up many times. The CDR3 loop reads CAWSQALNEAFF. The CDR3 DNA reads TGTGCCTGGAGTCAAGCTTTGAATGAAGCTTTCTTT. V and J are TRBV30 and TRBJ1-1; D gene uncertain. The germline gives CDR1 GTSNPN, CDR2 SVGIG (reference sequence). The V end was cut by 2 bases, the J end by 7 bases, with 11 bases between. This CDR3 is 12 amino acids long.

As for this clonotype: The missing conserved phenylalanine or tryptophan at the end of this CDR3 makes a read error likely. The limits of the CDR3 on the DNA are not certain, so only TCRdb's listed CDR3 is given. The chain links TRBV7-8 to TRBJ1-2. The CDR3 has 13 residues if both end residues are counted. The germline gives CDR1 SGHVS, CDR2 FQNEAQ. The chain's CDR3 is CASRPREEQVFGP.

This clonotype was seen ten or more times. This chain connects TRBV3-2 to TRBJ1-1; the table's D call TRBD1 went unverified against the DNA. TRBV3-2 is classified as a pseudogene. This CDR3 spans 16 amino acids. The CDR3, as DNA: TGTGCCAGCAGCCAAGCTTCTGACAGGGCGAACACTGAAGCTTTCTTT. Amino acid sequence: CASSQASDRANTEAFF.

V usage is TRBV18 and J usage is TRBJ1-6; 7 bases fit TRBD1. Looked up from germline, CDR1 is KGHSH and CDR2 is LQKENI. Trimming removed 3 bases from V and 9 bases from J; junction bases left unmatched: 11. This CDR3 comprises 16 residues. This chain's CDR3 is CASSPRGDSASSPLHF. The DNA for the CDR3 is TGTGCCAGCTCACCCCGAGGGGACAGCGCCAGTTCACCCCTCCACTTT.